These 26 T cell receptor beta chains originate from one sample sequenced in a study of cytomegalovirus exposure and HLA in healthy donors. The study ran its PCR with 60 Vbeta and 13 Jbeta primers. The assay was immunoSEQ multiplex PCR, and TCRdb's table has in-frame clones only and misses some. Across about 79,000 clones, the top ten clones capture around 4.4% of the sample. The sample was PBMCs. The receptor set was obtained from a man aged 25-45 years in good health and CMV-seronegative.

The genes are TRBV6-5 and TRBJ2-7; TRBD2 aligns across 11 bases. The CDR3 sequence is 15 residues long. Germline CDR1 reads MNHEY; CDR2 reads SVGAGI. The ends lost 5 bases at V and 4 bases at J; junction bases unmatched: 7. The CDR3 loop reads CASSLVAGGIYEQYF. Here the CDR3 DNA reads TGTGCCAGCAGTCTTGTAGCGGGGGGGATATACGAGCAGTACTTC.

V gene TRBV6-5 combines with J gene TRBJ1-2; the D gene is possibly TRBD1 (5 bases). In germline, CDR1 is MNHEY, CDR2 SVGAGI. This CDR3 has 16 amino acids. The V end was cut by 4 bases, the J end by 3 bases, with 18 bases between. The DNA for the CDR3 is TGTGCCAGCAGTTTGGGGGGTGCGAGGCTTTACTATGGCTACACCTTC. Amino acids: CASSLGGARLYYGYTF.

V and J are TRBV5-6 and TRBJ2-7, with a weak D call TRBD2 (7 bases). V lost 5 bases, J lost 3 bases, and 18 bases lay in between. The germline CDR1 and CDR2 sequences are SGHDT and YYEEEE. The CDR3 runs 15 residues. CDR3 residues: CASRSGGPQGYEQYF. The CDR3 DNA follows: TGTGCCAGCAGATCCGGGGGGCCCCAAGGCTACGAGCAGTACTTC.

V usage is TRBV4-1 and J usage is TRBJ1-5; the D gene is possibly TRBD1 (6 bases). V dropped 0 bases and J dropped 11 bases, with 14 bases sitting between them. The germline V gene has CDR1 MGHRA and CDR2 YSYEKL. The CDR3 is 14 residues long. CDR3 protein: CASSQEARGQSQHF. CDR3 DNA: TGCGCCAGCAGCCAAGAGGCCAGGGGCCAGTCCCAGCATTTT.

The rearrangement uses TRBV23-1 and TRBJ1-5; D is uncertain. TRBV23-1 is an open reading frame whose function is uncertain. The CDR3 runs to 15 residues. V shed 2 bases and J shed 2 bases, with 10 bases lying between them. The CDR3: CASSQRGVGNQPQHF. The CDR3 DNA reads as TGCGCCAGCAGTCAACGGGGTGTTGGCAATCAGCCCCAGCATTTT.

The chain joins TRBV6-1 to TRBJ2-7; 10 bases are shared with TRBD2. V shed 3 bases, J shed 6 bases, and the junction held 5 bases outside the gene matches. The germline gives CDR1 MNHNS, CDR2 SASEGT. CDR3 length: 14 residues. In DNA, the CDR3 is TGTGCCAGCAGTGAGAGCGGGGGGGCATCCGAGCAGTACTTC. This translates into CASSESGGASEQYF.

The CDR3 region has the DNA TGCGCCAGCAGCGAAAGTCTCGCGGGAGTCTTAGACACCGGGGAGCTGTTTTTT. This codes for CASSESLAGVLDTGELFF. This chain uses TRBV5-1 with TRBJ2-2, with 7 bases identical to TRBD2. CDR1 and CDR2 (germline): SGHRS, YFSETQ. CDR3 length: 18 residues. Unmatched junction bases numbered 15, after V lost 4 bases and J lost 3 bases.

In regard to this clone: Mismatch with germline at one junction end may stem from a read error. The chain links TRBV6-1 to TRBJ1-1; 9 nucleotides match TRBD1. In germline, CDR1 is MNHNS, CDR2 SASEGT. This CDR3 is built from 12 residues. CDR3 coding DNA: TGTGCCAGCAGTGCGACCGGGACAGGGAAGGTCTTT. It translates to CASSATGTGKVF.

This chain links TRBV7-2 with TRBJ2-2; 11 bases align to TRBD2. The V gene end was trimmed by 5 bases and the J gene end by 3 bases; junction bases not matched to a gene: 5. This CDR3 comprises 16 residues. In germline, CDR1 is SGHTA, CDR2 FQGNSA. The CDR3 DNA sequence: TGTGCCAGCAGCCCCCGACTAGCGGGATACACCGGGGAGCTGTTTTTT. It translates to CASSPRLAGYTGELFF.

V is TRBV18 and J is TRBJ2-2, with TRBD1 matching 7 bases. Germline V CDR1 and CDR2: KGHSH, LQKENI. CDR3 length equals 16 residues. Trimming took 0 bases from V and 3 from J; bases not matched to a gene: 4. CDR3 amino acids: CASSPPNRGDTGELFF. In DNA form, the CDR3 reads TGTGCCAGCTCACCACCGAACAGGGGCGACACCGGGGAGCTGTTTTTT.

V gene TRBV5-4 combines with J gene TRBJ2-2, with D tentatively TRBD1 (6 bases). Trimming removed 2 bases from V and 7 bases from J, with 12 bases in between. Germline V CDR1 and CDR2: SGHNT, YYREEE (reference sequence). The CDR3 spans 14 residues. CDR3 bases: TGTGCCAGCAGCTTTTACAGGGCGAGCGGGGAGCTGTTTTTT. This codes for CASSFYRASGELFF.

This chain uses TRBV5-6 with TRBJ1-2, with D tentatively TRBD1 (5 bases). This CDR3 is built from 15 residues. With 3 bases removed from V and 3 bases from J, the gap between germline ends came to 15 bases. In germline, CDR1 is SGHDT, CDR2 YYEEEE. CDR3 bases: TGTGCCAGCAGCTCCCCACGGCGGGGGGACTATGGCTACACCTTC. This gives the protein CASSSPRRGDYGYTF.

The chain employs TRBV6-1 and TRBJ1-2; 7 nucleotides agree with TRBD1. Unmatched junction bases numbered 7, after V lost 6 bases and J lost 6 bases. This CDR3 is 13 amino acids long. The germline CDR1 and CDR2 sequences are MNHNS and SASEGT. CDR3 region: CASRTQGLDGYTF. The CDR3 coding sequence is TGTGCCAGCAGGACACAGGGGTTAGATGGCTACACCTTC.

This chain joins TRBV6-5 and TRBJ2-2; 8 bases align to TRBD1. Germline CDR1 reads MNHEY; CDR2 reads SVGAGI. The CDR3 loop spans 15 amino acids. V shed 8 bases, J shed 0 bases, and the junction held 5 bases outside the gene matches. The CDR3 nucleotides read TGTGCCAGCCGACAGGGGCGGCCGAACACCGGGGAGCTGTTTTTT. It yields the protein CASRQGRPNTGELFF.

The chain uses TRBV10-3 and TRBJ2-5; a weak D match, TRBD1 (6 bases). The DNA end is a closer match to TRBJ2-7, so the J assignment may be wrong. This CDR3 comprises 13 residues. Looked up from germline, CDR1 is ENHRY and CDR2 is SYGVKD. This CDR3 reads CAISDTGLIEQYF. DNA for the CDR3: TGTGCCATCAGTGATACAGGGTTAATCGAGCAGTACTTC.

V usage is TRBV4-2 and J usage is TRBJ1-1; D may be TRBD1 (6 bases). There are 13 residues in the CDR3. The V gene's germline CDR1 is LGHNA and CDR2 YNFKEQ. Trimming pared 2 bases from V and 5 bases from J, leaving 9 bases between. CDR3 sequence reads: CASSQYRATEAFF. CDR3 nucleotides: TGTGCCAGCAGCCAATACAGGGCAACTGAAGCTTTCTTT.

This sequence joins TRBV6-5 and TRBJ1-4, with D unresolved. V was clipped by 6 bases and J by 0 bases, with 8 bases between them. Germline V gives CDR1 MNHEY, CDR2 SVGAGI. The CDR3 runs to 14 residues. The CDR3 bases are TGTGCCAGCAGCGTCACGGCAACTAATGAAAAACTGTTTTTT. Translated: CASSVTATNEKLFF.

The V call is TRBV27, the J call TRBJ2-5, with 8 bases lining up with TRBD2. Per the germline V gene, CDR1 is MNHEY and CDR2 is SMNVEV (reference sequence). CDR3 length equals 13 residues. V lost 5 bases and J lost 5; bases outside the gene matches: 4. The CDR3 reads CASSPIAGETQYF. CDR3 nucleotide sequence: TGTGCCAGCAGTCCTATAGCGGGGGAGACCCAGTACTTC.

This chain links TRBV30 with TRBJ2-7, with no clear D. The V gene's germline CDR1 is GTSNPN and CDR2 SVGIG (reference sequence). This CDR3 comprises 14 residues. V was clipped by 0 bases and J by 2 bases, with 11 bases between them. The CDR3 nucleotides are TGTGCCTGGAGTGTTTATCGCACTGCCTACGAGCAGTACTTC. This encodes CAWSVYRTAYEQYF.

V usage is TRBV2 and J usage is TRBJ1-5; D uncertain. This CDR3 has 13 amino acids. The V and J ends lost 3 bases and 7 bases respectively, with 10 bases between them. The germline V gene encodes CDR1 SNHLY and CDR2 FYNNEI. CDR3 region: CASSDIATQPQHF. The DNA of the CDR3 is TGTGCCAGCAGTGATATAGCGACCCAGCCCCAGCATTTT.

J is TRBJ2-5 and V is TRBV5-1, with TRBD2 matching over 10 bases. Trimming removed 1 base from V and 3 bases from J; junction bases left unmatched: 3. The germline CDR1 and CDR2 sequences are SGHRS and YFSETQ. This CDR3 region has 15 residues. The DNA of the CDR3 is TGCGCCAGCAGCTTGATCCTAGCGGGGGAAGAGACCCAGTACTTC. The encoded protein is CASSLILAGEETQYF.

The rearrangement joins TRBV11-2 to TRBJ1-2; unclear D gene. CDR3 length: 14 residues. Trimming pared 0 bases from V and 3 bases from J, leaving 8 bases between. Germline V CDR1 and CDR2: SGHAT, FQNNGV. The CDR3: CASSLDGRYYGYTF. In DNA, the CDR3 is TGTGCCAGCAGCTTAGACGGGAGATACTATGGCTACACCTTC.

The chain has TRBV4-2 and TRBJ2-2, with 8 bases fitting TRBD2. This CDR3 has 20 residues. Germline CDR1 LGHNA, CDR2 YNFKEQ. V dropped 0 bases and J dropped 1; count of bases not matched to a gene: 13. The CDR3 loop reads CASSQDRGGVAGLNTGELFF. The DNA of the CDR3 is TGTGCCAGCAGCCAAGACAGGGGTGGAGTAGCGGGGTTGAACACCGGGGAGCTGTTTTTT.

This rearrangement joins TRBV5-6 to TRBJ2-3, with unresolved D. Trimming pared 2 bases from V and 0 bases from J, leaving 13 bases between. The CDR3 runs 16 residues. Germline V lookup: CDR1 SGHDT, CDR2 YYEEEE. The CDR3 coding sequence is TGTGCCAGCAGCTTTTCACCCCTAATAAGCACAGATACGCAGTATTTT. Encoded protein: CASSFSPLISTDTQYF.

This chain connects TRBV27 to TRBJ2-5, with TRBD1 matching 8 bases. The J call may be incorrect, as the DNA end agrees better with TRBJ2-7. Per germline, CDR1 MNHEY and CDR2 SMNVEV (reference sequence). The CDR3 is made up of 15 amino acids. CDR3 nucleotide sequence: TGTGCCAGCGGGGACCCAGGACAGGGCCTTTACGAGCAGTACTTC. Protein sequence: CASGDPGQGLYEQYF.

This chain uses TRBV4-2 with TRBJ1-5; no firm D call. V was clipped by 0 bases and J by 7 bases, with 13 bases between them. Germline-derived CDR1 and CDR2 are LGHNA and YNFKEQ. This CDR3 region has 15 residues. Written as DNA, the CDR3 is TGTGCCAGCAGCCAAGATGAAACAGATATGCAGCCCCAGCATTTT. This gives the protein CASSQDETDMQPQHF.